Included here is one TCR beta chain sequence, with context. Its target is unknown. Produced via immunoSEQ multiplex PCR; TCRdb's table is partial and in-frame only. Seen here are tens of thousands of clones, 70% to 90% observed once, and the top ten hold under 1.5%. This sample was included in a study of T cell responses to AZD1222 COVID-19 vaccine. Regarding the study as a whole: Baseline testing showed seropositivity in only five or six AZD1222 recipients. Following two doses of AZD1222, Spike-specific TCR breadth and depth rose. The CD4 TCRs associated with vaccination extended across spike and predominated at 160-218 and 743-854.

Second-dose intervals of approximately 4 or approximately 12 weeks were pooled. Germline CDR1 SGHTA, CDR2 FQGTGA. The CDR3 spans 15 residues. V shed 5 bases and J 9 bases; nucleotides not matched to a gene: 8. This sequence was found in an adult who received the AZD1222 COVID-19 vaccine. This specimen consisted of peripheral blood, obtained 28 days after the second AZD1222 dose. This chain uses TRBV7-3 with TRBJ2-1; 12 nucleotides match TRBD2. The CDR3 reads CASSRRLAGVREQFF. The CDR3 DNA reads as TGTGCCAGCAGCCGCCGACTAGCGGGAGTACGTGAGCAGTTCTTC.